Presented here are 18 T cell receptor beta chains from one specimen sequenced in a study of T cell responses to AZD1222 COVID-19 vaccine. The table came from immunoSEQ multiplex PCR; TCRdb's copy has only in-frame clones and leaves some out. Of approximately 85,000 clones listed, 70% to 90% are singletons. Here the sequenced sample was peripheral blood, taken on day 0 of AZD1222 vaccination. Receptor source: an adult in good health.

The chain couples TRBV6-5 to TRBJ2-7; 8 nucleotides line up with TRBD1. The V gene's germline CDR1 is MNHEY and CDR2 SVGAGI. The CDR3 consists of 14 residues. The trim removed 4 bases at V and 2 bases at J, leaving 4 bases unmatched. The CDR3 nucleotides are TGTGCCAGCAGTTCGGACAGGGTACCCTACGAGCAGTACTTC. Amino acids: CASSSDRVPYEQYF.

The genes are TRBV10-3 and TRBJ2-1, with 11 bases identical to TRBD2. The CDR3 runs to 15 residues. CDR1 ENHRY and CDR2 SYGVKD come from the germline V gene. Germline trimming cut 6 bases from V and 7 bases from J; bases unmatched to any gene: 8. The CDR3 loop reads CAISGGTSGGNEQFF. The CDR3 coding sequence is TGTGCCATCAGCGGAGGGACTAGCGGTGGAAATGAGCAGTTCTTC.

CDR3 bases: TGTGCCAGCAGCCTACCTTATAGAGCTGACAGTAAACGCTACGAGCAGTACTTC. It specifies CASSLPYRADSKRYEQYF. This chain connects TRBV11-2 to TRBJ2-7; a possible D gene is TRBD1 (5 bases). The V gene's germline CDR1 is SGHAT and CDR2 FQNNGV. CDR3 length equals 18 residues. Trimming left V 5 bases short and J 3 bases short, with 26 bases between.

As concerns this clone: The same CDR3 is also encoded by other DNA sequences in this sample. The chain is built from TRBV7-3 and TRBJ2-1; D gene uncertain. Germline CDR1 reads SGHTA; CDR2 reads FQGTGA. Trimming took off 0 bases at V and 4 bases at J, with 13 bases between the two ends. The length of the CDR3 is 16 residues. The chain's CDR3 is CASSLTGTLGYNEQFF. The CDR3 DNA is TGTGCCAGCAGCTTAACGGGTACCCTAGGTTACAATGAGCAGTTCTTC.

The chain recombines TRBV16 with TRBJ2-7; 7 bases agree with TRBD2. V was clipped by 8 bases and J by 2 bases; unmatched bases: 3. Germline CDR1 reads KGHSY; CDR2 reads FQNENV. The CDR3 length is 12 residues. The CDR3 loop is CASRAGAYEQYF. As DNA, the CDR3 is TGTGCCAGCCGCGCGGGGGCCTACGAGCAGTACTTC.

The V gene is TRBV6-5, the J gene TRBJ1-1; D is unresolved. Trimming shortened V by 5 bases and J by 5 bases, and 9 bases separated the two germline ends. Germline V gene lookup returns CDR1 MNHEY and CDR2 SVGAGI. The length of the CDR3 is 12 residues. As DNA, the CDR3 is TGTGCCAGCAGTATTCGGGGAACTGAAGCTTTCTTT. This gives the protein CASSIRGTEAFF.

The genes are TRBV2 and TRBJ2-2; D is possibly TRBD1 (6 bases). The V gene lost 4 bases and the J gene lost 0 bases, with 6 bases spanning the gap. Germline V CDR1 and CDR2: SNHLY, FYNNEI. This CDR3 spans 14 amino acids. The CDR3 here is CASSGTANTGELFF. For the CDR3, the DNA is TGTGCCAGCAGTGGGACAGCGAACACCGGGGAGCTGTTTTTT. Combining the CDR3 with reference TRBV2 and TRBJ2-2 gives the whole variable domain EPEVTQTPSHQVTQMGQEVILRCVPISNHLYFYWYRQILGQKVEFLVSFYNNEISEKSEIFDDQFSVERPDGSNFTLKIRSTKLEDSAMYFCASSGTANTGELFFGEGSRLTVL.

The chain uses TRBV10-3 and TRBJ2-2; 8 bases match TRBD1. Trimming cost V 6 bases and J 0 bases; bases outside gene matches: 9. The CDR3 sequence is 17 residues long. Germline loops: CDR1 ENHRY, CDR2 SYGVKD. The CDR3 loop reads CAISPFPGGANTGELFF. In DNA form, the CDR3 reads TGTGCCATCAGCCCATTTCCAGGGGGCGCGAACACCGGGGAGCTGTTTTTT.

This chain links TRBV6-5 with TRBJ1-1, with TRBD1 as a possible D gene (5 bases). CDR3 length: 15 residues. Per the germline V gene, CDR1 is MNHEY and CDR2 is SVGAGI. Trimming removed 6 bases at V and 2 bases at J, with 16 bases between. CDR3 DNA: TGTGCCAGCAGGCCCCCCCGACAGAGTAACACTGAAGCTTTCTTT. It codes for CASRPPRQSNTEAFF.

Written as DNA, the CDR3 is TGTGCCAGCAGTTACTCGACTATTCAGCCCCAGCATTTT. Translation gives CASSYSTIQPQHF. This sequence joins TRBV6-2 or TRBV6-3 and TRBJ1-5, with unresolved D. CDR3 length equals 13 residues. CDR1 is MNHEY and CDR2 is SVGEGT in the germline V gene. V shed 0 bases and J shed 6 bases, with 6 bases lying between them.

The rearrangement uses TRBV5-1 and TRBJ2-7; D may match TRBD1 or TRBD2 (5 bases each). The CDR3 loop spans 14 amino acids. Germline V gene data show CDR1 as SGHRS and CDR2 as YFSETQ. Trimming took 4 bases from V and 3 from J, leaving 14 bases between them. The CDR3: CASSLLGGDYEQYF. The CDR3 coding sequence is TGCGCCAGCAGCCTGCTTGGGGGTGACTACGAGCAGTACTTC.

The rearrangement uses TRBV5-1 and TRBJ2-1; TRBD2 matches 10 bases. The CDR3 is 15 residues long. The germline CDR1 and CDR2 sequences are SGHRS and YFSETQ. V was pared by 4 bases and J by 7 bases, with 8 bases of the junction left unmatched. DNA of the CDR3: TGCGCCAGCAGCACCCAGCGGGGGGGTGGGAATGAGCAGTTCTTC. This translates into CASSTQRGGGNEQFF.

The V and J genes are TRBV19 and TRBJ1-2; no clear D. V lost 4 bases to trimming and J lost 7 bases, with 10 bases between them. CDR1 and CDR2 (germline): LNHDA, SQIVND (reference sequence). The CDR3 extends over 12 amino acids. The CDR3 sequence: CASSSLGSGYTF. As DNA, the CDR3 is TGTGCCAGTAGTAGTCTAGGGAGTGGCTACACCTTC.

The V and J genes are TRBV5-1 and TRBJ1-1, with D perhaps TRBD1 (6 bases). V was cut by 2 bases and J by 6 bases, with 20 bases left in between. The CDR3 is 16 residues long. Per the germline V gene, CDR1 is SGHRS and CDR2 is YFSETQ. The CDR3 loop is CASSLLPQGQLAEAFF. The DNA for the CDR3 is TGCGCCAGCAGCTTACTCCCCCAGGGGCAGTTGGCTGAAGCTTTCTTT.

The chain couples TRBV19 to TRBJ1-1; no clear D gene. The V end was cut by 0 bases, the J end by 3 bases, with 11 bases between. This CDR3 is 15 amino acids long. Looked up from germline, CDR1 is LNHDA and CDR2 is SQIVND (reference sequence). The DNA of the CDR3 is TGTGCCAGTAGTATAGATCCAGGTAAGGACACTGAAGCTTTCTTT. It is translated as CASSIDPGKDTEAFF.

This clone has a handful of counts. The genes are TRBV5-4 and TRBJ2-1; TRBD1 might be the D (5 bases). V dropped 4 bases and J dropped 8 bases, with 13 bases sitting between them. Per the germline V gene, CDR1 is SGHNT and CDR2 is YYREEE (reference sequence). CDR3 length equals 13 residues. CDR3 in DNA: TGTGCCAGCAGCGTCGGAAGGGGCGATGAGCAGTTCTTC. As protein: CASSVGRGDEQFF.

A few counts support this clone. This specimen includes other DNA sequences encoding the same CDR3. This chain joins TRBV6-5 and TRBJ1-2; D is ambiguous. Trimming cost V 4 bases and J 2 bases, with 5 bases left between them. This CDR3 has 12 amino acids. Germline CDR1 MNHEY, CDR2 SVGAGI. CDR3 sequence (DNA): TGTGCCAGCAGTTCCCCCAACTATGGCTACACCTTC. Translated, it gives CASSSPNYGYTF.

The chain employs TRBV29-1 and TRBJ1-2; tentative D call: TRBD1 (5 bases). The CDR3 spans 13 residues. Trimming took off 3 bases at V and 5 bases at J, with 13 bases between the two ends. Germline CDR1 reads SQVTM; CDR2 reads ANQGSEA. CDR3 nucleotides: TGCAGCGTTGAGGGGGAGATCCGTTATGGCTACACCTTC. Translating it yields CSVEGEIRYGYTF.